The 13 T cell receptor beta chains presented below share a single source sample, sequenced in a study of T cells after posttransplantation cyclophosphamide. Assay used: immunoSEQ multiplex PCR; TCRdb lists only in-frame clones, some missing. The repertoire holds about 21,000 clones, 95% to 99% seen once, with approximately 0.15% in the top ten. Sample: naive CD8+ T cells sorted from PBMCs. The receptors come from a man aged 40-49 years in good health, CMV-negative, and a related stem cell transplant donor.

This CDR3 is CASSFSGRGSYNEQFF. The DNA of the CDR3 is TGTGCCAGCAGTTTTAGCGGCCGGGGGAGTTACAATGAGCAGTTCTTC. The chain carries TRBV27 and TRBJ2-1; D perhaps matches TRBD2 (6 bases). Germline lookup yields CDR1 MNHEY and CDR2 SMNVEV (reference sequence). The V end was cut by 3 bases, the J end by 4 bases, with 16 bases between. This CDR3 comprises 16 residues.

This chain uses TRBV11-2 with TRBJ2-5; 9 nucleotides agree with TRBD1. The CDR3 loop spans 15 amino acids. The J segment lost 2 bases and the V segment lost 2 bases, leaving 3 bases of the junction unmatched. Germline V gene data show CDR1 as SGHAT and CDR2 as FQNNGV. The CDR3 loop reads CASSLRQGGQETQYF. The CDR3 DNA is TGTGCCAGCAGCTTAAGACAGGGGGGACAAGAGACCCAGTACTTC.

The chain's CDR3 is CASSDSGNTIYF. DNA of the CDR3: TGCGCCAGCAGTGACAGTGGAAACACCATATATTTT. The rearrangement uses TRBV4-1 and TRBJ1-3; D perhaps matches TRBD1 (5 bases). Trimming cost V 6 bases and J 3 bases, with 6 bases left between them. Germline V gives CDR1 MGHRA, CDR2 YSYEKL. The CDR3 is 12 amino acids.

V usage is TRBV27 and J usage is TRBJ2-3, with D possibly being TRBD1 (6 bases). Germline CDR1 and CDR2: MNHEY and SMNVEV (reference sequence). The CDR3 covers 12 residues. Trimming took 5 bases from V and 6 from J, leaving 9 bases between them. The CDR3 nucleotides are TGTGCCAGCAGTCCCCAGGGGGATACGCAGTATTTT. It specifies CASSPQGDTQYF.

This clone was observed once. The chain couples TRBV27 to TRBJ2-1, with 9 bases aligning to TRBD2. The CDR3 is made up of 14 amino acids. V gave up 6 bases and J gave up 6 bases; unmatched junction bases: 6. Germline CDR1 is MNHEY and CDR2 is SMNVEV (reference sequence). CDR3 region: CASRFSGSPNEQFF. DNA of the CDR3: TGTGCCAGCAGGTTTAGCGGGAGTCCCAATGAGCAGTTCTTC.

In its sample, this clone was seen once. This chain joins TRBV5-6 and TRBJ1-4; TRBD1 matches at 9 bases. V gave up 0 bases and J gave up 8 bases; unmatched junction bases: 8. The germline gives CDR1 SGHDT, CDR2 YYEEEE. The CDR3 loop spans 16 amino acids. The CDR3 loop reads CASSLAGTGSFEKLFF. Here the CDR3 DNA reads TGTGCCAGCAGCTTGGCCGGGACAGGGTCTTTCGAAAAACTGTTTTTT.

V gene TRBV25-1 combines with J gene TRBJ2-7; 8 nucleotides agree with TRBD1. This CDR3 has 10 amino acids. V lost 10 bases, J lost 7 bases, and 3 bases stayed unmatched. Germline loops: CDR1 MGHDK, CDR2 SYGVNS. In DNA form, the CDR3 reads TGTGCCACCCGACAGGGGGAGCAGTACTTC. Amino acid sequence: CATRQGEQYF.

The chain recombines TRBV7-8 with TRBJ2-7; 7 bases are a match to TRBD1. With V trimmed by 5 bases and J by 0 bases, 4 bases remained unmatched. The CDR3 has 14 amino acids. CDR1 is SGHVS and CDR2 is FQNEAQ in the germline V gene. The CDR3 loop is CASSVGTDSYEQYF. CDR3 coding DNA: TGTGCCAGCAGCGTCGGGACAGACTCCTACGAGCAGTACTTC.

The rearrangement joins TRBV7-9 to TRBJ1-1; D unclear. Germline CDR1 and CDR2: SEHNR and FQNEAQ (reference sequence). The CDR3 spans 14 residues. Trimming shortened V by 5 bases and J by 0 bases, and 10 bases separated the two germline ends. CDR3 loop: CASSHGGLNTEAFF. In DNA, the CDR3 is TGTGCCAGCAGCCATGGTGGCCTGAACACTGAAGCTTTCTTT.

The V call is TRBV28, the J call TRBJ2-7; TRBD2 might be the D (6 bases). The CDR3 is made up of 16 amino acids. Germline assignment: CDR1 MDHEN and CDR2 SYDVKM. The ends were cut back, 6 bases at V and 5 bases at J, with 23 bases in the middle. Here the CDR3 reads CASRSMGLSKLDEQYF. The CDR3 nucleotides are TGTGCCAGCAGATCAATGGGACTCAGCAAACTAGACGAGCAGTACTTC.

This clone occurred once. The chain has TRBV7-9 and TRBJ2-7; D not resolved. There are 13 residues in the CDR3. Trimming left V 0 bases short and J 5 bases short, with 8 bases between. The germline CDR1 and CDR2 sequences are SEHNR and FQNEAQ (reference sequence). CDR3 residues: CASSLASLDEQYF. CDR3 nucleotides: TGTGCCAGCAGCTTAGCGTCCCTTGACGAGCAGTACTTC.

The J gene is TRBJ2-1, the V gene TRBV2; 11 bases fit TRBD2. With 3 bases clipped from V and 4 bases from J, the junction kept 8 bases outside the gene matches. The length of the CDR3 is 17 residues. Germline CDR1 and CDR2: SNHLY and FYNNEI. CDR3 nucleotides: TGTGCCAGCAGTGAGTCCTGGTTAGCGGGAGGGTACAATGAGCAGTTCTTC. Its translation is CASSESWLAGGYNEQFF.

The rearrangement joins TRBV28 to TRBJ2-1; no reliable D call. Trimming removed 5 bases at V and 0 bases at J, with 11 bases between. The CDR3 runs to 15 residues. From germline, CDR1 is MDHEN and CDR2 SYDVKM. The CDR3 DNA sequence: TGTGCCAGCAGTCCAGACTTGAGCTCCTACAATGAGCAGTTCTTC. Translating it yields CASSPDLSSYNEQFF.